The sequence of this T cell receptor (beta chain) was determined in a study of cytomegalovirus exposure and HLA in healthy donors. Germline CDR1 is SGHDT and CDR2 is YYEEEE. CDR3 length: 16 amino acids. The sample holds one count of this clone. The repertoire was sequenced with immunoSEQ multiplex PCR; TCRdb's copy has only in-frame clones and lacks some. The repertoire holds 50,000 or so clones, with about 94% as singletons. Material: PBMCs. The receptor was derived from a man aged 18 to 35 in good health and CMV-seronegative. The chain uses TRBV5-6 and TRBJ2-5; weak D call: TRBD2 (6 bases). TRBJ2-7 explains the end of the DNA better; the J call may be wrong. CDR3 loop: CASSHYLGGAPYEQYF. The CDR3 region has the DNA TGTGCCAGCAGCCATTACCTAGGCGGGGCGCCGTACGAGCAGTACTTC.